This is a list of T cell receptor beta chains from one sample in a study of T cell responses to AZD1222 COVID-19 vaccine. The protocol was immunoSEQ multiplex PCR, while the TCRdb copy is restricted to in-frame clones and leaves out a portion. The sample includes approximately 100,000 clones, almost 90% of them seen just once. Here the sequenced sample was peripheral blood, taken on day 0 of AZD1222 vaccination. These receptors originate from an adult in good health. The conserved cysteine and the conserved F or W are not part of the CDR3 here.

J gene,CDR3 length,V gene,CDR3 protein
TRBJ2-2,14,TRBV5-1,ASSLNVGPNTGELF
TRBJ2-7,13,TRBV27,ASKITSGLSYEQY
TRBJ1-6,12,TRBV7-2,ASTLDSLNSPLH
TRBJ2-3,14,TRBV2,ASSERLAGNGDTQY
TRBJ2-3,12,TRBV18,ASSPVENTDTQY
TRBJ1-1,11,TRBV12-3/TRBV12-4,ASSLMSGGEAF
TRBJ2-3,13,TRBV4-3,ASSQKFSGGDTQY
TRBJ2-7,13,TRBV14,ASSRYRSSPYEQY
TRBJ2-1,13,TRBV11-1,ASSLSGGPRNEQF
TRBJ1-5,12,TRBV19,ASTLVRGRQPQH
TRBJ1-2,14,TRBV6-6,ASSRRDRKANYGYT
TRBJ1-3,12,TRBV5-6,ASSPDRVGNTIY
TRBJ2-1,11,TRBV5-4,ASSRSVAGEQF
TRBJ2-5,13,TRBV9,ASSAALAGDETQY
TRBJ2-1,13,TRBV4-3,ASSRRTSGYDEQF
TRBJ2-2,13,TRBV6-5,ASSSGTSGRRELF
TRBJ2-2,15,TRBV7-3,ASSPLAASGFTGELF
TRBJ1-5,11,TRBV18,ASSPDSNQPQH
TRBJ2-1,13,TRBV7-3,ASSVVAGAYNEQF
TRBJ1-4,12,TRBV7-9,ASSSSRGDEKLF
TRBJ2-7,11,TRBV19,ASSIALSYEQY
TRBJ1-4,11,TRBV5-4,ASSGRDSEKLF
TRBJ1-1,13,TRBV18,ASSSRQVGEAEAF
TRBJ1-2,11,TRBV12-3/TRBV12-4,ASSRDGRFGYT
TRBJ1-5,13,TRBV6-5,ASSPLQGSHQPQH
TRBJ2-5,12,TRBV10-3,AIREEGARETQY
TRBJ1-5,13,TRBV19,ASRWRTDSNQPQH
TRBJ2-1,12,TRBV24-1,ATSNTQGGNEQF
TRBJ2-3,9,TRBV11-2,ASSFSDTQY
TRBJ2-2,11,TRBV5-1,ASSLAHTGELF
TRBJ1-2,11,TRBV6-5,ASSYDGYYGYT
TRBJ1-5,10,TRBV7-8,ASSSRDQPQH
TRBJ2-4,17,TRBV9,ASSASGTGVGEAKNIQY
TRBJ1-2,14,TRBV19,ASSIRSGTHEGGYT
TRBJ1-4,12,TRBV18,ASSPKGPNEKLF
TRBJ1-6,11,TRBV6-2/TRBV6-3,ASSHRPNSPLH
TRBJ2-7,11,TRBV5-1,ASSLASLNEQY
TRBJ2-6,12,TRBV11-3,ASSLTSGANVLT
TRBJ2-3,13,TRBV7-8,ASSLIHATADTQY
TRBJ1-1,14,TRBV7-9,ASSLAGGERDTEAF
TRBJ2-5,13,TRBV5-1,ASSRRGADQETQY
TRBJ1-1,12,TRBV7-9,ASSLFSSNTEAF
TRBJ2-4,12,TRBV6-5,ASINRAKGNIQY
TRBJ2-7,13,TRBV6-5,ASRSLPQGAKEQY
TRBJ2-2,12,TRBV2,ASVAGEATGELF
TRBJ1-4,13,TRBV7-9,ASSLAQGAIEKLF
TRBJ1-1,11,TRBV10-3,AASRSPNTEAF
TRBJ2-1,14,TRBV11-2,ASSLEVTSADNEQF
TRBJ2-1,13,TRBV4-1,ASSLPGLARNEQF
TRBJ1-5,13,TRBV10-3,AISDPGGAGQPQH
TRBJ2-5,13,TRBV6-5,ASSNHLGGQETQY
TRBJ2-7,12,TRBV5-4,ASSLLDRENEQY
TRBJ1-2,10,TRBV7-3,ASSSQDGTIA
TRBJ2-5,13,TRBV3-1/TRBV3-2,ASSPPQPVSETQY
TRBJ1-5,11,TRBV30,AWSVRGDQPQH
TRBJ2-2,12,TRBV7-9,ASSLVAYTGELF
TRBJ1-1,12,TRBV11-2,ASSSWTGNTEAF
TRBJ2-4,13,TRBV14,ASSQYRGGGNIQY
TRBJ1-1,12,TRBV6-5,ASRSLGGNTEAF